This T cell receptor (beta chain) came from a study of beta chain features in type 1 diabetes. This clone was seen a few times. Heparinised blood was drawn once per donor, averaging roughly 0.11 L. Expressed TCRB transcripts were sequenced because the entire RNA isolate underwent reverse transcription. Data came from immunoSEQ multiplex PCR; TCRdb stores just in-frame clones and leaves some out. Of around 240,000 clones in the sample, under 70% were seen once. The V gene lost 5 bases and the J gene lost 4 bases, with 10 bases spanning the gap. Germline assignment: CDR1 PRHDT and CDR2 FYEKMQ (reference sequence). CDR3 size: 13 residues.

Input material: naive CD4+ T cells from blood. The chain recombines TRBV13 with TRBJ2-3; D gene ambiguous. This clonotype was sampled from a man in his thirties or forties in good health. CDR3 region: CASSPPGSDTQYF. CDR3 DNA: TGTGCCAGCAGCCCCCCCGGGTCAGATACGCAGTATTTT. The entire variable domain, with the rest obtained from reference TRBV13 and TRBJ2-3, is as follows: AAGVIQSPRHLIKEKRETATLKCYPIPRHDTVYWYQQGPGQDPQFLISFYEKMQSDKGSIPDRFSAQQFSDYHSELNMSSLELGDSALYFCASSPPGSDTQYFGPGTRLTVL.